This entry is about one TCR beta chain. The antigen is not known. Method: immunoSEQ multiplex PCR; TCRdb's copy keeps in-frame clones and lacks some. The data show roughly 50,000 clones, with under 98% seen just once and around 0.64% held by the top ten. The sample comes from a study of siplizumab effects on memory and regulatory T cells. Whole-study results and caveats: Naive T cells were seen as more diverse than memory cells and as major alloresponse contributors.

The CDR3 sequence is 16 residues long. The germline CDR1 and CDR2 sequences are MDHEN and SYDVKM. V lost 4 bases and J lost 4; bases outside the gene matches: 9. V is TRBV28 and J is TRBJ2-3; the match to TRBD2 covers 9 bases. This receptor was identified in a human donor in good health. Material: naive CD4+ T cells sorted from blood. The CDR3 DNA sequence: TGTGCCAGCAGTTCCATTAGCGGGAGATCCGCAGATACGCAGTATTTT. Translating gives CASSSISGRSADTQYF.